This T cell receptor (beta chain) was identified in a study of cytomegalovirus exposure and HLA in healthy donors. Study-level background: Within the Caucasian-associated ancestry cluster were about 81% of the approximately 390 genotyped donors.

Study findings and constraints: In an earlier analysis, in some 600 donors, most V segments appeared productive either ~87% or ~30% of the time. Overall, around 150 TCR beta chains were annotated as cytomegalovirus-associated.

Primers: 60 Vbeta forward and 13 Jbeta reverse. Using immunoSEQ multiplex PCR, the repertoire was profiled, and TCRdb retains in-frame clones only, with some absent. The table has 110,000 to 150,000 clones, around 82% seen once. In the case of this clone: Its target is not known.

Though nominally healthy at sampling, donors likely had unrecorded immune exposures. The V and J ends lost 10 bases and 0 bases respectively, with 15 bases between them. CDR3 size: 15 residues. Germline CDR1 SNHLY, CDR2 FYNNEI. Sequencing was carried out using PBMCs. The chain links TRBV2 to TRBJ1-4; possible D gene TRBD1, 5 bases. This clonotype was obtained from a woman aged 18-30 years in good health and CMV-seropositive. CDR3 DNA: TGTGCCACCCAGGGCCAGGGCGCAACTAATGAAAAACTGTTTTTT. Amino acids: CATQGQGATNEKLFF.